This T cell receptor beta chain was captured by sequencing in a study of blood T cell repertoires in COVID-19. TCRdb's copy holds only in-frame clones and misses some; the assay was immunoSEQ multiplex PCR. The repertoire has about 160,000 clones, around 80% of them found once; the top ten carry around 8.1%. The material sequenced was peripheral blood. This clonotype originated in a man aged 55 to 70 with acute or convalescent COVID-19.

CDR3 coding DNA: TGTGCCAGCAGTGAAGCGTCAGGTTCCTACGAGCAGTACTTC. Protein sequence: CASSEASGSYEQYF. The rearrangement joins TRBV2 to TRBJ2-7; D is uncertain. V was trimmed by 0 bases and J by 1 base, leaving 7 bases between them. The CDR3 is 14 amino acids. CDR1 and CDR2 from the germline V gene are SNHLY and FYNNEI.